This T cell receptor beta chain was captured in a study of graft-versus-host responses after intestinal transplantation. Study overall: As for transplant type, recipients had multivisceral, liver-intestinal, or isolated intestinal grafts.

About this clone: Its matching antigen is unknown.

Findings of the study overall: Analysis identified GvH clones in recipient marrow, with some appearing first in ileum or blood.

Data came from immunoSEQ multiplex PCR; TCRdb stores just in-frame clones and leaves some out. The table includes fewer than 150,000 clones, around nine tenths detected once. CDR1 and CDR2 from the germline V gene are SNHLY and FYNNEI. With 6 bases clipped from V and 2 bases from J, the junction kept 27 bases outside the gene matches. The CDR3 length is 22 residues. This TCR derives from a human donor who received an intestinal transplant. This specimen was unstimulated CD4+ T cells sorted from spleen or lymph node cells, taken before intestinal transplant. This rearrangement joins TRBV2 to TRBJ2-1; 8 bases are a match to TRBD1. The CDR3 DNA reads TGTGCCAGCAGGAAGGGGGTCGGGACTCCGGGGACAGGCCACAATACCTACAATGAGCAGTTCTTC. This translates into CASRKGVGTPGTGHNTYNEQFF.